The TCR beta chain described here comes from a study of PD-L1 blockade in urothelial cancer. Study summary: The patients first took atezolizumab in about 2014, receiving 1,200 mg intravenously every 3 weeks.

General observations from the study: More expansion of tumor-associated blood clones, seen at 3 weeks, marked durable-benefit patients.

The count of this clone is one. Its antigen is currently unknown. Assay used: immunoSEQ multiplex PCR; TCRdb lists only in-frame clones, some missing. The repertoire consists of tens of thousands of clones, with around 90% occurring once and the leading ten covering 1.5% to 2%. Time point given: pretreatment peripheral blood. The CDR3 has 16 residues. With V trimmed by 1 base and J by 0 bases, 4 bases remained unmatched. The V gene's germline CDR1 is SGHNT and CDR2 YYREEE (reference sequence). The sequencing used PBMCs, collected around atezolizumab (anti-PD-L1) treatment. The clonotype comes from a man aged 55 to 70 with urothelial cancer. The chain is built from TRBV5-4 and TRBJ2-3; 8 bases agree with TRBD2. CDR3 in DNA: TGTGCCAGCAGCTTGAGACGGGGGGGAAGCACAGATACGCAGTATTTT. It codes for CASSLRRGGSTDTQYF. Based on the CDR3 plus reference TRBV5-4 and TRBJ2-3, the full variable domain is ETGVTQSPTHLIKTRGQQVTLRCSSQSGHNTVSWYQQALGQGPQFIFQYYREEENGRGNFPPRFSGLQFPNYSSELNVNALELDDSALYLCASSLRRGGSTDTQYFGPGTRLTVL.